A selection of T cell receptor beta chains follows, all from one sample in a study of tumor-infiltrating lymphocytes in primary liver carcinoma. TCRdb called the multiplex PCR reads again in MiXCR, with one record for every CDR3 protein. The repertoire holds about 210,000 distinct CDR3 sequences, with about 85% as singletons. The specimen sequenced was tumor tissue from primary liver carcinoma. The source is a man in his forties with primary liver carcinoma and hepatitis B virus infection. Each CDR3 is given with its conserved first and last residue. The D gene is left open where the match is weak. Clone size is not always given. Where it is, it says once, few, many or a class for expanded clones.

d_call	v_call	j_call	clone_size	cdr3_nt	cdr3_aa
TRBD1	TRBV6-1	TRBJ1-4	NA	TGTGCCAGCAGTATGGACAGGGAGAATGAAAAACTATTTTTT	CASSMDRENEKLFF
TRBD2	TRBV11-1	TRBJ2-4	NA	TGTGTCAACAGCTTTCCCGGGACTAGCAAGAGCAAAAACATTCAGTACTTC	CVNSFPGTSKSKNIQYF
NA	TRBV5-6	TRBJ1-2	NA	TGTGCCAGTAGCCCCGCTAACTATGGCTACGCATTC	CASSPANYGYAF
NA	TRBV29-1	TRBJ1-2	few	TGCAGCGCCCCCAGGGAGGGTAATGGTTGCACCTTC	CSAPREGNGCTF
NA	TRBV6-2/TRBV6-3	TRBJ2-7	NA	TGTGCCAGCAACGACACCAAGGGAAGGTACGAACAGTACTTC	CASNDTKGRYEQYF
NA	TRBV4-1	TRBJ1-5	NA	TGCGCCAGTAGTCCCATAGAGGGGAACGATCACCCCCAGCATTTT	CASSPIEGNDHPQHF
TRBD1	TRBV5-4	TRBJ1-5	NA	TGTGTCAGCTGCGGGACAGAAAATCAGCCCCAGCATTTT	CVSCGTENQPQHF
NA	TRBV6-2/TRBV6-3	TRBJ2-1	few	TGTGCCAGCAGTCCGCCGGGACGGGACTCCTACAATGAGCAGTTCTTC	CASSPPGRDSYNEQFF
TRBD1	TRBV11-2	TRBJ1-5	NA	TGTGCCAGGAGCTTAGCAGGGGGCGGCATTCAGCCCCAGCATTTT	CARSLAGGGIQPQHF
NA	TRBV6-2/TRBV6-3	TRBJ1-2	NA	TGTGCCAGCAGTTACCCGGGAGTGGGCTCCGGAGGTGGCTACAGCTTC	CASSYPGVGSGGGYSF
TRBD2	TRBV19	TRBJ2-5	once	TGTGCCACCAAGCGGGGGAGAGGAGAGACCCAGTACTTC	CATKRGRGETQYF
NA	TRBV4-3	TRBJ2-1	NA	TGCGTCAGCAGCCCTAGGCCCCCAGGGACTTCCTACAATGAGCAATTCTTC	CVSSPRPPGTSYNEQFF
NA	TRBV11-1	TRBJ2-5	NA	TGTGCCAGCAGCTCGCTTCCACTGGGCGTGGAGACCCAGTACTTC	CASSSLPLGVETQYF
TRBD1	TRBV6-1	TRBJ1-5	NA	TGTGCCGGCATGAGGACAGGGGCCAATCAGCCCCAGCATTTT	CAGMRTGANQPQHF
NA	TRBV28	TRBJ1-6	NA	TGTGCCAGCAGTCATGGTACAGTTGGAAATTCAGCCCTCCACTTT	CASSHGTVGNSALHF
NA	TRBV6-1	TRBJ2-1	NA	TGTGCCAGCAGTGACCGCCCCGGGAGAAGTGGCAATGAGCAGTTCTTC	CASSDRPGRSGNEQFF
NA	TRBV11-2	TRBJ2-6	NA	TGTGCCACCCAGTGGCCGCACTCTGGGGCCAACATCCTGACTTTC	CATQWPHSGANILTF